One sample yielded the 14 T cell receptor beta chains listed below, sequenced in a study of identical twins. In TCRdb, the 5' RACE reads were re-called with MiXCR into one record per CDR3 protein. The profile covers under 300,000 distinct CDR3 sequences, with around 8.8% appearing a single time and 3% to 3.5% taken by the ten largest. These data were likewise used in another study, on yellow fever vaccine responses in identical twins.

Specimen: CD8+ T cells sorted from blood. All receptors come from a woman aged 18-29 years in good health.

There are a few counts of this clonotype. The rearrangement joins TRBV20-1 to TRBJ2-7; TRBD1 or TRBD2 may be the D gene (5 bases each). This CDR3 spans 15 amino acids. V lost 3 bases, J lost 7 bases, and 22 bases lay in between. Per germline, CDR1 DFQATT and CDR2 SNEGSKA (reference sequence). CDR3 DNA: TGCAGTGCTAGTTTGGCCGGGACCTCCCGTGAGGAGCAGTACTTC. Its translation: CSASLAGTSREEQYF.

This clonotype was detected many times. This chain links TRBV28 with TRBJ2-3, with D hard to call. From germline, CDR1 is MDHEN and CDR2 SYDVKM. The CDR3 is made up of 15 amino acids. Trimming shortened V by 6 bases and J by 4 bases, and 17 bases separated the two germline ends. In DNA, the CDR3 is TGTGCCAGCAGATTCTGGACGGGCGCCTCAGATACGCAGTATTTT. Translation gives CASRFWTGASDTQYF.

This clonotype has at least ten counts. V and J are TRBV29-1 and TRBJ2-1; D not resolved. Germline loops: CDR1 SQVTM, CDR2 ANQGSEA. V lost 6 bases, J lost 13 bases, and 13 bases lay in between. The CDR3 length is 10 residues. The CDR3 DNA follows: TGCAGCGTCATTACAATGAGCCAGTTCTTC. Encoded protein: CSVITMSQFF.

The chain is built from TRBV7-9 and TRBJ2-2; the D is unclear. The germline V and J ends were trimmed by 5 bases and 6 bases, with 10 bases remaining between them. The CDR3 spans 13 residues. Germline CDR1 SEHNR, CDR2 FQNEAQ (reference sequence). In nucleotides, the CDR3 is TGTGCCAGCAGCCCCGCCCCGGCCGGGGAGCTGTTTTTT. This translates into CASSPAPAGELFF.

V and J are TRBV7-9 and TRBJ1-6; D possibly corresponds to TRBD1 (5 bases). The CDR3 contains 16 residues. Germline CDR1 is SEHNR and CDR2 is FQNEAQ (reference sequence). V was trimmed by 4 bases and J by 8 bases, leaving 18 bases between them. CDR3 DNA: TGTGCCAGCAGCTCACCACCGGGGGTGGGGTATTCACCCCTCCACTTT. Protein product: CASSSPPGVGYSPLHF.

This clonotype was counted at least ten times. This sequence joins TRBV5-1 and TRBJ1-1; 7 nucleotides match TRBD1. With V trimmed by 3 bases and J by 7 bases, 9 bases remained unmatched. CDR1 is SGHRS, CDR2 YFSETQ, per germline. The CDR3 runs to 14 residues. This chain's CDR3 is CASSSVQGRREAFF. The CDR3 DNA reads TGCGCCAGCAGCTCGGTACAGGGGCGGCGTGAAGCTTTCTTT.

The chain is built from TRBV20-1 and TRBJ2-1; 7 nucleotides match TRBD1. CDR1 DFQATT and CDR2 SNEGSKA come from the germline V gene (reference sequence). Trimming removed 1 base from V and 5 bases from J; junction bases left unmatched: 5. This CDR3 is built from 14 residues. This CDR3 is CSARAWDRHNEQFF. CDR3 DNA sequence: TGCAGTGCTAGAGCCTGGGACAGACACAATGAGCAGTTCTTC.

This clonotype was recorded a few times. V and J are TRBV7-2 and TRBJ2-7, with D tentatively TRBD1 (6 bases). The V end was cut by 6 bases, the J end by 4 bases, with 13 bases between. This CDR3 comprises 13 residues. Germline CDR1 and CDR2: SGHTA and FQGNSA. In DNA form, the CDR3 reads TGTGCCAGCAGACCGACAGGTCATTACGAGCAGTACTTC. Its translation is CASRPTGHYEQYF.

This clonotype has more than one count but fewer than ten. The V call is TRBV9, the J call TRBJ2-7; 7 bases agree with TRBD2. This CDR3 contains 12 residues. CDR1 and CDR2 from the germline V gene are SGDLS and YYNGEE. The ends lost 4 bases at V and 8 bases at J; junction bases unmatched: 6. The CDR3 coding sequence is TGTGCCAGCAGCCTCGGGGAGGGGAAGCAGTACTTC. It yields the protein CASSLGEGKQYF.

This clonotype showed up many times. The J gene is TRBJ1-5, the V gene TRBV28; 7 bases match TRBD1. Germline CDR1 reads MDHEN; CDR2 reads SYDVKM. The junction had 6 bases not matched to a gene; V was cut back by 7 bases and J by 0 bases. There are 15 residues in the CDR3. The CDR3 loop is CASTPGQNSNQPQHF. The DNA for the CDR3 is TGTGCCAGCACCCCGGGACAGAATAGCAATCAGCCCCAGCATTTT.

V gene TRBV4-3 combines with J gene TRBJ2-1, with D unresolved. The CDR3 totals 16 residues. The V and J ends lost 0 bases and 0 bases respectively, with 9 bases between them. Germline CDR1 is LGHNA and CDR2 is YSLEER. The CDR3 is CASSQDSHSSYNEQFF. The CDR3 nucleotides read TGCGCCAGCAGCCAAGATTCCCATAGCTCCTACAATGAGCAGTTCTTC.

This clonotype was counted a few times. The V and J genes are TRBV5-1 and TRBJ2-7; D unresolved. With 6 bases removed from V and 0 bases from J, the gap between germline ends came to 10 bases. Per germline, CDR1 SGHRS and CDR2 YFSETQ. This CDR3 contains 13 residues. The CDR3 DNA reads as TGCGCCAGCACCCCACTATACTCCTACGAGCAGTACTTC. Protein: CASTPLYSYEQYF.

The rearrangement links TRBV1 to TRBJ1-5; the table's D call TRBD1 went unverified against the DNA. TRBV1 is deemed a pseudogene. This CDR3 is 17 amino acids long. The CDR3 DNA sequence: TGCACCAGCAGCCGTCTAGACACAGGGGCTGGCAATCAGCCCCAGCATTTT. It codes for CTSSRLDTGAGNQPQHF.

This clonotype was counted a few times. The chain has TRBV7-8 and TRBJ2-1; TRBD2 matches at 8 bases. This CDR3 is 13 amino acids long. V shed 4 bases, J shed 12 bases, and the junction held 8 bases outside the gene matches. Germline V gene lookup returns CDR1 SGHVS and CDR2 FQNEAQ. The CDR3 loop reads CASSSSRAGGQFF. Written as DNA, the CDR3 is TGTGCCAGCAGCTCAAGTCGGGCGGGGGGGCAGTTCTTC.